These T cell receptor beta chains were read from a single sample in a study of CD8 T cells in ankylosing spondylitis. Via MiXCR, TCRdb re-called the 5' RACE reads, giving one row per CDR3 protein. The sample holds about 160,000 distinct CDR3 sequences, about a sixth seen once. Sequencing input: blood, either unsorted or a sorted T cell fraction (not recorded which). All receptors derive from a male donor with ankylosing spondylitis or in good health (not recorded which). Both conserved end residues are part of each CDR3. D genes are given only for firm matches. Clone size, where shown, is once, few, many, or a class for clones that have expanded.

CDR3 | DNA | J | V | D | size
CASSLGQGNWDTEAFF | TGCGCCAGCAGCTTGGGGCAGGGGAATTGGGACACTGAAGCTTTCTTT | TRBJ1-1 | TRBV5-1 | . | many
CASSQGTGTHAEAFF | TGCGCCAGCAGTCAGGGGACAGGGACGCACGCTGAAGCTTTCTTT | TRBJ1-1 | TRBV23-1 | TRBD1 | .
CASSMSSGRTTDTQYF | TGCGCCAGCAGCATGTCTAGCGGGAGGACCACAGATACGCAGTATTTT | TRBJ2-3 | TRBV5-1 | TRBD2 | many
CASSPDRDTQYF | TGCGCCAGCAGCCCGGACAGAGATACGCAGTATTTT | TRBJ2-3 | TRBV5-1 | . | few
CSVIGENEKLFF | TGCAGCGTTATAGGGGAGAATGAAAAACTGTTTTTT | TRBJ1-4 | TRBV29-1 | . | .
CASTRRRDNEKPFF | TGTGCCAGCACCCGAAGGCGAGATAATGAAAAACCGTTTTTT | TRBJ1-4 | TRBV2 | . | .
CASSSGVVDYGYTF | TGTGCCAGCAGTTCAGGGGTGGTTGACTATGGCTACACCTTC | TRBJ1-2 | TRBV28 | . | few
CASSLAGGYNQPQHF | TGCGCCAGCAGCTTGGCCGGGGGCTACAATCAGCCCCAGCATTTT | TRBJ1-5 | TRBV5-1 | . | many
CASFQFGDDEQFF | TGTGCCAGTTTTCAGTTCGGGGATGATGAGCAGTTCTTC | TRBJ2-1 | TRBV19 | . | few
CASSDGTVQYF | TGTGCCAGCAGTGACGGGACAGTACAGTACTTC | TRBJ2-7 | TRBV6-5 | TRBD1 | .
CASSLAGGSEAFF | TGCGCCAGCAGCTTGGCGGGGGGCTCTGAAGCTTTCTTT | TRBJ1-1 | TRBV5-1 | . | .
CASSQGVPNTEAFF | TGTGCCAGCAGCCAGGGGGTCCCGAACACTGAAGCTTTCTTT | TRBJ1-1 | TRBV12-3/TRBV12-4 | TRBD1 | .
CASSRDSVDTQYF | TGTGCCAGCAGCCGCGACTCGGTAGATACGCAGTATTTT | TRBJ2-3 | TRBV3-1 | . | .
CASSLALGTAANYGYTF | TGTGCCAGCAGTTTAGCGCTAGGGACAGCAGCTAACTATGGCTACACCTTC | TRBJ1-2 | TRBV12-3/TRBV12-4 | TRBD1 | .
CASSLGAQPYGYTF | TGTGCCAGCAGCTTAGGCGCACAGCCTTATGGCTACACCTTC | TRBJ1-2 | TRBV7-9 | . | .
CSARDRGVYGYTF | TGCAGTGCTAGAGATAGGGGGGTCTATGGCTACACCTTC | TRBJ1-2 | TRBV20-1 | . | few
CASSGGQAINQPQHF | TGTGCCAGCAGTGGGGGACAGGCGATCAATCAGCCCCAGCATTTT | TRBJ1-5 | TRBV6-1 | TRBD1 | few
CSAGVDTQYF | TGCAGTGCCGGGGTAGATACGCAGTATTTT | TRBJ2-3 | TRBV20-1 | . | many
CASSAGTSGKTNTGELFF | TGCGCCAGCAGCGCAGGGACTAGCGGGAAAACGAACACCGGGGAGCTGTTTTTT | TRBJ2-2 | TRBV5-1 | TRBD2 | many
CSARRMGANEKLFF | TGCAGTGCTAGAAGGATGGGGGCAAATGAAAAACTGTTTTTT | TRBJ1-4 | TRBV20-1 | . | many
CSAREQGRATYEQYF | TGCAGTGCCCGGGAGCAGGGCAGGGCCACCTACGAGCAGTACTTC | TRBJ2-7 | TRBV20-1 | . | many
CASSWQGPNTEAFF | TGTGCCAGCAGTTGGCAGGGCCCGAACACTGAAGCTTTCTTT | TRBJ1-1 | TRBV12-3/TRBV12-4 | . | few
CASRAGGSYEQYF | TGTGCCAGCAGAGCGGGAGGATCCTACGAGCAGTACTTC | TRBJ2-7 | TRBV27 | TRBD2 | many
CAGQGYAGELFF | TGTGCCGGGCAGGGGTACGCCGGGGAGCTGTTTTTT | TRBJ2-2 | TRBV19 | . | .
CASSPLVTLNSNQPQHF | TGTGCCAGCAGCCCTCTGGTGACACTTAATAGCAATCAGCCCCAGCATTTT | TRBJ1-5 | TRBV27 | . | few
CVSSLIAGVPEGTTDTQYF | TGTGTCAGCAGTTTAATAGCGGGAGTCCCCGAGGGTACCACAGATACGCAGTATTTT | TRBJ2-3 | TRBV28 | TRBD2 | once
CASSSGSGDTQYF | TGCGCCAGCAGCTCTGGCTCAGGCGATACGCAGTATTTT | TRBJ2-3 | TRBV5-1 | . | many
CSVDRGNTGELFF | TGCAGCGTTGACCGGGGGAATACCGGGGAGCTGTTTTTT | TRBJ2-2 | TRBV29-1 | . | many
CASSGTLSFYEQYF | TGTGCCAGCTCCGGGACCCTCTCTTTCTACGAGCAGTACTTC | TRBJ2-7 | TRBV28 | . | .
CSARGLAKKNIQYF | TGCAGTGCTAGAGGACTAGCGAAAAAAAACATTCAGTACTTC | TRBJ2-4 | TRBV20-1 | TRBD2 | many
CASSPRQLTEAFF | TGTGCCAGCTCACCACGACAGCTCACTGAAGCTTTCTTT | TRBJ1-1 | TRBV18 | . | .
CASSSPATHSTDTQYF | TGTGCCAGCAGTTCCCCGGCGACCCATAGCACAGATACGCAGTATTTT | TRBJ2-3 | TRBV6-5 | . | few
CASSLALTSGSYEQYF | TGTGCCAGCAGCTTAGCGCTAACTAGCGGGAGCTACGAGCAGTACTTC | TRBJ2-7 | TRBV7-2 | TRBD2 | few
CASSTGLAELYNEQFF | TGTGCCAGCAGCACGGGACTAGCGGAGTTATACAATGAGCAGTTCTTC | TRBJ2-1 | TRBV11-2 | TRBD2 | many
CASSLITTGELFF | TGCGCCAGCAGCTTAATTACGACCGGGGAGCTGTTTTTT | TRBJ2-2 | TRBV5-1 | . | many
CASSLIGQDVADTQYF | TGTGCCAGCAGTTTAATAGGACAGGACGTGGCAGATACGCAGTATTTT | TRBJ2-3 | TRBV28 | TRBD1 | few
CASSYGLAGGRSGELFF | TGTGCCAGCAGTTACGGACTAGCGGGAGGACGGTCCGGGGAGCTGTTTTTT | TRBJ2-2 | TRBV6-2/TRBV6-3 | TRBD2 | many
CANAGGLEETQYF | TGTGCCAACGCGGGAGGACTCGAAGAGACCCAGTACTTC | TRBJ2-5 | TRBV10-3 | TRBD2 | few
CASSLAGTYNYGYTF | TGTGCCAGCAGCTTAGCCGGGACGTATAACTATGGCTACACCTTC | TRBJ1-2 | TRBV7-8 | . | .
CASSLAPFAESSTDTQYF | TGTGCCAGCAGCTTAGCTCCCTTTGCGGAATCTAGCACAGATACGCAGTATTTT | TRBJ2-3 | TRBV7-2 | . | .
CASSLEWGADTQYF | TGTGCCAGCAGCTTGGAGTGGGGGGCAGATACGCAGTATTTT | TRBJ2-3 | TRBV5-5 | . | medium-sized
CASSLRNYEKLFF | TGTGCCAGCAGTTTACGCAACTATGAAAAACTGTTTTTT | TRBJ1-4 | TRBV28 | . | .
CATSDGSGPTYNEQFF | TGTGCCACCAGTGATGGGTCAGGGCCTACCTACAATGAGCAGTTCTTC | TRBJ2-1 | TRBV24-1 | . | many
CASSGGWRRAPDTQYF | TGTGCCAGCAGCGGGGGGTGGCGGAGGGCACCAGATACGCAGTATTTT | TRBJ2-3 | TRBV9 | . | few
CASSFGADRGNSPLHF | TGTGCCAGCAGCTTTGGGGCCGACAGAGGGAATTCACCCCTCCACTTT | TRBJ1-6 | TRBV5-4 | . | .
CASSGDKLGFSGVYNEQFF | TGCGCCAGCAGCGGAGACAAGTTGGGGTTTAGCGGGGTTTACAATGAGCAGTTCTTC | TRBJ2-1 | TRBV5-1 | TRBD2 | many
CSVVLGSNYGYTF | TGCAGCGTTGTCCTGGGAAGTAACTATGGCTACACCTTC | TRBJ1-2 | TRBV29-1 | . | few
CSALKSSSYNEQFF | TGCAGTGCCTTGAAGTCTAGCTCCTACAATGAGCAGTTCTTC | TRBJ2-1 | TRBV20-1 | . | many